Detailed here is one TCR beta chain. V lost 3 bases and J 4 bases, leaving 7 bases between the germline ends. CDR1 is SEHNR and CDR2 is FQNEAQ in the germline V gene (reference sequence). The CDR3 runs 13 residues. Original handling: Filtering of immunoSEQ junctional sequences could not match full-length read filtering. Clones were read by immunoSEQ multiplex PCR, and TCRdb kept only the in-frame ones, dropping some. The V and J calls and clone size were taken over from that table, and D and trimming were inferred from the DNA. In the table there are 2 million to 2.5 million clones, about 90% of which are singletons. The sample is drawn from a study of shared clonotypes between healthy human individuals.

The clonotype was recovered from a man in his late teens or twenties in good health. Some clones in this sample may be carry-over from other donors' samples. Sequenced sample: naive CD4+ T cells from PBMCs. Subset indicated: CD45RA+ positively selected. This chain links TRBV7-9 with TRBJ1-3; D uncertain. The CDR3 DNA reads TGTGCCAGCAGCTTCATTGTCGGAAACACCATATATTTT. As protein: CASSFIVGNTIYF.